The rows below give T cell receptor beta chains drawn from one sample of a study of blood T cell repertoires in COVID-19. The data were produced by immunoSEQ multiplex PCR, yet TCRdb's version contains in-frame clones alone and is incomplete. The sample consists of around 72,000 clones, about nine tenths of them appearing once. The sample was peripheral blood. These receptor sequences come from a woman aged 45 to 65 with acute or convalescent COVID-19. Both conserved end residues are part of each CDR3. The D gene is left open where the match is weak.

>.|TRBV12-3/TRBV12-4
CASSFPNSPLHF
>TRBD1|TRBV2
CASLTGVSTEAFF
>TRBD1|TRBV7-6
CASSKGQGGIYGYTF
>.|TRBV3-1/TRBV3-2
CASSPGSMRWNTEAFF
>.|TRBV2
CASRPTASGNTIYF
>.|TRBV12-3/TRBV12-4
CASNQDYHTQYF
>.|TRBV12-3/TRBV12-4
CASSLQGYGYTF
>.|TRBV6-5
CASTISQRSYEQYF
>TRBD2|TRBV10-1
CASRVAGQSYNEQFF
>.|TRBV14
CASSLSSYNEQFF
>TRBD2|TRBV7-9
CASSLELAVLDNEQFF
>TRBD2|TRBV6-6
CASSYGRGALQETQYF
>.|TRBV6-5
CASRPGATPYEQYF
>.|TRBV19
CASSIGGAYGYTF
>.|TRBV5-1
CASKTLTDRANYGYTF
>TRBD1|TRBV7-9
CASSLTGDQETQYF
>TRBD2|TRBV3-1/TRBV3-2
CASSQEVTSGSKNEQFF
>.|TRBV7-9
CASSLTGGTYEQYF
>TRBD1|TRBV6-1
CASSQVGQGLQPQHF
>.|TRBV20-1
CSLSPLHF
>TRBD1|TRBV6-5
CASRTMQGVDQPQHF
>.|TRBV5-4
CASSFWAGTYEQYF
>.|TRBV25-1
CASSTGGSNQPQHF
>.|TRBV18
CASSPVEWETQYF
>.|TRBV11-3
CASSLQGNEAFF
>TRBD1|TRBV24-1
CATRGPGQDYGYTF
>.|TRBV19
CASSTTSGKAYNSPLHF
>TRBD1|TRBV7-3
CASSPGTGGGEQFF
>.|TRBV15
CATSLGLRDEQFF
>TRBD2|TRBV24-1
CATSDPNGTSGSTDTQYF
>TRBD1|TRBV2
CASSRDRGLGNQPQHF
>.|TRBV19
CATNPRAKGDSPLHF
>.|TRBV19
CASRSIGANTGELFF
>TRBD1|TRBV7-9
CASSPGQGGNEQFF